The clone carrying this T cell receptor beta chain came up once. No antigen is known for it. These data originate in a study of regulatory T cells in long-lasting Graves disease. Study-level results: Newly diagnosed disease favored TRBV20-1 and TRBJ2-1 over persistent disease.

Researchers made TCR beta libraries by using iRepertoire HTBI primers and running Arm-PCR on CDR3 regions. TCRdb reprocessed the multiplex PCR reads via MiXCR and lists one record per CDR3 protein. The top ten hold roughly 14% of the sample, which has about 460,000 distinct CDR3 sequences, approximately 23% seen once. Time point here: persistent/refractory GD, antithyroid drugs over 5 years with positive TRAb. Construction of the TCR library relied on RNA isolated from PBMCs. Trimming took off 3 bases at V and 2 bases at J, with 14 bases between the two ends. In germline, CDR1 is LNHDA, CDR2 SQIVND (reference sequence). This CDR3 contains 15 residues.

Sample: peripheral blood mononuclear cells (PBMCs), taken when the disease was refractory, from a patient treated with antithyroid drugs. This TCR derives from a female donor with Graves disease. V is TRBV19 and J is TRBJ2-7; D might be TRBD2 (6 bases). The CDR3 is CASSMEGAAPYEQYF. The CDR3 DNA follows: TGTGCCAGTAGTATGGAGGGTGCTGCGCCCTACGAGCAGTACTTC.